Reported below is one T cell receptor beta chain. The entry originates in a study of blood T cell repertoires in COVID-19. The repertoire was sequenced with immunoSEQ multiplex PCR; TCRdb's copy has only in-frame clones and lacks some. The sample consists of roughly 180,000 clones, roughly 84% of them appearing once. The CDR3 contains 14 residues. Trimming cost V 5 bases and J 5 bases; bases outside gene matches: 7. Germline V lookup: CDR1 SGHKS, CDR2 YYEKEE (reference sequence). Sequenced input: PBMCs or T cells enriched from blood (not recorded which). The chain joins TRBV5-5 to TRBJ2-7; TRBD1 matches at 10 bases. This clonotype originated in a man between 60 and 70 years old who had recovered from COVID-19. The CDR3 spells CASRRDRGFNEQYF. CDR3 DNA sequence: TGTGCCAGCAGGCGGGACAGGGGCTTCAACGAGCAGTACTTC.